Presented here are 17 T cell receptor beta chains from one specimen sequenced in a study of CD8+ T cells in alopecia areata. cDNA serving as the sequencing template came from extracted, reverse transcribed RNA. Sequenced by immunoSEQ multiplex PCR; TCRdb stores in-frame clones only, minus some. Of 150,000 to 200,000 clones in the sample, less than 70% were seen once. Stated treatment: oral pan-JAK inhibitor, 5-10 mg twice daily. The starting material was CD4+ T cells sorted from blood, obtained at week 24, from a patient treated with tofacitinib. The receptors were sampled from a human donor with alopecia areata.

In this sample, this clone turned up a few times. J is TRBJ2-7 and V is TRBV4-2; D not resolved. V was pared by 0 bases and J by 6 bases, with 12 bases between. This CDR3 contains 14 residues. Germline CDR1 and CDR2: LGHNA and YNFKEQ. As DNA, the CDR3 is TGTGCCAGCAGCCAAGATAACAAAGTTAGCGAGCAGTACTTC. This encodes CASSQDNKVSEQYF.

Ten or more counts support this clone. This chain uses TRBV7-2 with TRBJ2-1; D not certain. This CDR3 region has 13 residues. Per germline, CDR1 SGHTA and CDR2 FQGNSA. V was cut by 4 bases and J by 6 bases, with 10 bases left in between. CDR3 nucleotides: TGTGCCAGCAGCTCGGTTATAGCCAATGAGCAGTTCTTC. This sequence encodes CASSSVIANEQFF. The whole variable domain, remainder taken from reference TRBV7-2 and TRBJ2-1, is GAGVSQSPSNKVTEKGKDVELRCDPISGHTALYWYRQSLGQGLEFLIYFQGNSAPDKSGLPSDRFSAERTGGSVSTLTIQRTQQEDSAVYLCASSSVIANEQFFGPGTRLTVL.

The rearrangement joins TRBV29-1 to TRBJ2-5; no clear D. The V gene lost 0 bases and the J gene lost 4 bases, with 3 bases spanning the gap. CDR3 length: 11 amino acids. Looked up from germline, CDR1 is SQVTM and CDR2 is ANQGSEA. The CDR3 region is CSVEDIETQYF. For the CDR3, the DNA is TGCAGCGTTGAAGATATAGAGACCCAGTACTTC.

The chain couples TRBV29-1 to TRBJ1-1; D gene unclear. Germline-derived CDR1 and CDR2 are SQVTM and ANQGSEA. CDR3 size: 14 residues. Trimming stripped 7 bases from V and 4 bases from J, with 19 bases between. The DNA for the CDR3 is TGCAGCGCCGAGGGTCCGGGAAGGAGCACTGAAGCTTTCTTT. It codes for CSAEGPGRSTEAFF.

This clone was counted between two and nine times. The chain is built from TRBV29-1 and TRBJ2-3; D is uncertain. The germline V and J ends were trimmed by 4 bases and 5 bases, with 10 bases remaining between them. Germline CDR1 and CDR2: SQVTM and ANQGSEA. The CDR3 contains 12 residues. The CDR3 DNA sequence: TGCAGCGTTGCCTCAGTCGGAGATACGCAGTATTTT. It is translated as CSVASVGDTQYF.

The rearrangement uses TRBV23-1 and TRBJ2-7; the D is unclear. TRBV23-1 is recorded as an ORF, its role being uncertain. The V end lost 0 bases, the J end lost 6 bases, and 9 bases lay between the germline ends. The CDR3 loop spans 13 amino acids. In nucleotides, the CDR3 is TGCGCCAGCAGTCAATCGGGCAAGGGCGAGCAGTACTTC. Translated, it gives CASSQSGKGEQYF.

A single count supports this clone. The CDR3, as DNA: TGTGCCAGTAGTATCCAGGGGTGGAATCAGCCCCAGCATTTT. Amino acid sequence: CASSIQGWNQPQHF. The rearrangement uses TRBV19 and TRBJ1-5; possible D gene TRBD1, 6 bases. V shed 3 bases and J shed 4 bases, with 10 bases lying between them. The germline V gene encodes CDR1 LNHDA and CDR2 SQIVND (reference sequence). There are 14 residues in the CDR3.

The rearrangement uses TRBV7-9 and TRBJ2-3, with D unclear. The V end lost 4 bases, the J end lost 3 bases, and 5 bases lay between the germline ends. CDR1 SEHNR and CDR2 FQNEAQ come from the germline V gene (reference sequence). The CDR3 is 12 residues long. CDR3: CASSYTTDTQYF. DNA of the CDR3: TGTGCCAGCAGCTATACTACAGATACGCAGTATTTT.

The chain joins TRBV18 to TRBJ2-3; 9 nucleotides agree with TRBD2. Trimming at V came to 1 base and at J to 4 bases, leaving 0 bases not matched to a gene. This CDR3 spans 14 amino acids. Germline CDR1 and CDR2: KGHSH and LQKENI. CDR3 sequence: CASSPLAGADTQYF. The CDR3 DNA is TGTGCCAGCTCACCACTAGCGGGGGCAGATACGCAGTATTTT.

The V gene is TRBV9, the J gene TRBJ2-6; D not resolved. CDR3 length equals 16 residues. V lost 0 bases to trimming and J lost 0 bases, with 7 bases between them. The germline gives CDR1 SGDLS, CDR2 YYNGEE. The CDR3 spells CASSVGVGSGANVLTF. In DNA form, the CDR3 reads TGTGCCAGCAGCGTAGGAGTGGGCTCTGGGGCCAACGTCCTGACTTTC.

CDR3 sequence reads: CSVAGLAYGYTF. The DNA of the CDR3 is TGCAGCGTGGCAGGGTTGGCCTATGGCTACACCTTC. The rearrangement links TRBV29-1 to TRBJ1-2, with D possibly TRBD1 on 5 matching bases. CDR3 length: 12 amino acids. Germline loops: CDR1 SQVTM, CDR2 ANQGSEA. V lost 6 bases and J 4 bases, leaving 12 bases between the germline ends.

The chain carries TRBV29-1 and TRBJ2-1; D uncertain. V was cut by 7 bases and J by 9 bases, with 19 bases left in between. CDR3 length equals 13 residues. Germline assignment: CDR1 SQVTM and CDR2 ANQGSEA. The CDR3: CSAGMLLTGEQFF. CDR3 nucleotides: TGCAGCGCTGGGATGTTACTTACGGGTGAGCAGTTCTTC.

There are a few counts of this clone. The chain carries TRBV5-1 and TRBJ2-4; 8 bases line up with TRBD1. Trimming cost V 1 base and J 8 bases; bases outside gene matches: 11. The germline V gene has CDR1 SGHRS and CDR2 YFSETQ. The CDR3 sequence is 16 residues long. Here the CDR3 DNA reads TGCGCCAGCAGCTTGTTAGCAGGGGGCGGTTTGGACATTCAGTACTTC. Translated, it gives CASSLLAGGGLDIQYF.

This clone was detected only a few times. The chain links TRBV7-9 to TRBJ1-5; D perhaps matches TRBD1 (5 bases). Germline assignment: CDR1 SEHNR and CDR2 FQNEAQ (reference sequence). This CDR3 comprises 14 residues. V shed 5 bases and J shed 7 bases, with 15 bases lying between them. CDR3 loop: CASSAKGPGQPQHF. CDR3 DNA sequence: TGTGCCAGCAGCGCCAAGGGACCGGGGCAGCCCCAGCATTTT.

This clone was observed a handful of times. This chain joins TRBV5-4 and TRBJ2-1, with unresolved D. V was shortened by 0 bases and J by 5 bases, with 12 bases between the two germline ends. Germline V gives CDR1 SGHNT, CDR2 YYREEE (reference sequence). The CDR3 sequence is 15 residues long. CDR3 nucleotide sequence: TGTGCCAGCAGCTTGGAATATCCCATCAACAATGAGCAGTTCTTC. Translated, it gives CASSLEYPINNEQFF.

This chain links TRBV6-5 with TRBJ1-2; D gene uncertain. The germline gives CDR1 MNHEY, CDR2 SVGAGI. With 2 bases removed from V and 6 bases from J, the gap between germline ends came to 10 bases. The CDR3 has 13 amino acids. The CDR3 coding sequence is TGTGCCAGCAGTTACCGGTCAGGCAATGGCTACACCTTC. It translates to CASSYRSGNGYTF.

The chain combines TRBV5-6 with TRBJ2-2; D is ambiguous. The ends were cut back, 3 bases at V and 6 bases at J, with 3 bases in the middle. This CDR3 is 11 amino acids long. The germline V gene encodes CDR1 SGHDT and CDR2 YYEEEE. DNA of the CDR3: TGTGCCAGCAGCTACGCCGGGGAGCTGTTTTTT. Protein: CASSYAGELFF.